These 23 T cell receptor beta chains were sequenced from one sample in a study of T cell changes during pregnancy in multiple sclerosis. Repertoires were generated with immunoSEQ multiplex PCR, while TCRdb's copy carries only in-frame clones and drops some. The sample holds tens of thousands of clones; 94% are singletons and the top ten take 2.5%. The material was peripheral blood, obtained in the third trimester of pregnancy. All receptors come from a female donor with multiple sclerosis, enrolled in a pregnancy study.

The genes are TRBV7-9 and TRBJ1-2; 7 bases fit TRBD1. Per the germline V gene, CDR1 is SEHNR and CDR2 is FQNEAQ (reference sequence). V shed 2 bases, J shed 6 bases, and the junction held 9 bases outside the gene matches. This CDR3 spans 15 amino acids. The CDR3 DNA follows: TGTGCCAGCAGCTTACTACAGGGGAGAGAGGATGGCTACACCTTC. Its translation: CASSLLQGREDGYTF.

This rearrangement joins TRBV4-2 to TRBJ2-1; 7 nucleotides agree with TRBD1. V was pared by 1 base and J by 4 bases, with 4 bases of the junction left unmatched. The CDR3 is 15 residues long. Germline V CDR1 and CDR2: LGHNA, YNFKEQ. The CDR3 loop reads CASSQVTGRYNEQFF. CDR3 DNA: TGTGCCAGCAGCCAAGTGACAGGGCGGTACAATGAGCAGTTCTTC.

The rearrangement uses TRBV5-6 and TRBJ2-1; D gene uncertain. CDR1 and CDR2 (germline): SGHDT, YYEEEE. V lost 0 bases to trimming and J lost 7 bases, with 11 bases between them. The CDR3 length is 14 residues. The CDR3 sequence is CASSLGSGGNEQFF. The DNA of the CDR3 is TGTGCCAGCAGCTTGGGTTCGGGTGGTAATGAGCAGTTCTTC.

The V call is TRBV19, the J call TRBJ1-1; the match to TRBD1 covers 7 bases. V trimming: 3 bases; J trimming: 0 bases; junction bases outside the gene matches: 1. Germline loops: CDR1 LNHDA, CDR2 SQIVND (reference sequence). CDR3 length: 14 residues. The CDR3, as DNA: TGTGCCAGTAGTATGACAGGGATGAACACTGAAGCTTTCTTT. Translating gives CASSMTGMNTEAFF.

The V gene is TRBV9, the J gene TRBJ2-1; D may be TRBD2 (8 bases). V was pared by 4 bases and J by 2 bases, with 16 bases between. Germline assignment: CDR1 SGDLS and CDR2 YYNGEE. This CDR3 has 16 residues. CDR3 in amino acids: CASSPGGRGAYNEQFF. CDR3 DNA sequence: TGTGCCAGCAGCCCAGGGGGGCGGGGGGCCTACAATGAGCAGTTCTTC.

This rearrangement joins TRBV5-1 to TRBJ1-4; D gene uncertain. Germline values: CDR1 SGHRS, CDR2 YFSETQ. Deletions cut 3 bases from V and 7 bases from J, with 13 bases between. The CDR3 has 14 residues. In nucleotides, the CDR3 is TGCGCCAGCAGCTCAAACCCAGAGGGTGAAAAACTGTTTTTT. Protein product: CASSSNPEGEKLFF.

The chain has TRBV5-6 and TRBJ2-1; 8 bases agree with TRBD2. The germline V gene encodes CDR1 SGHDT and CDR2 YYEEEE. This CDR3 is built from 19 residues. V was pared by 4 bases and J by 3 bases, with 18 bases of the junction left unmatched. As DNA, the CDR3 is TGTGCCAGCAGCGGGGACCGGGTTTTGAAGCGGGGGAACTACAATGAGCAGTTCTTC. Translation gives CASSGDRVLKRGNYNEQFF.

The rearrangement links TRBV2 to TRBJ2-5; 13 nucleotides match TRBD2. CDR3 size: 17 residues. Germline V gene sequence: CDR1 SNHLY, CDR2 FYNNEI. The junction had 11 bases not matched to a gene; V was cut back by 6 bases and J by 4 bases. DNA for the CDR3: TGTGCCAGCAGAGGCACTAGCGGGGGGGCCGGAGGAGAGACCCAGTACTTC. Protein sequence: CASRGTSGGAGGETQYF. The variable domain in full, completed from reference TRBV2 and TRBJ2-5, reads EPEVTQTPSHQVTQMGQEVILRCVPISNHLYFYWYRQILGQKVEFLVSFYNNEISEKSEIFDDQFSVERPDGSNFTLKIRSTKLEDSAMYFCASRGTSGGAGGETQYFGPGTRLLVL.

The CDR3 DNA sequence: TGTGCCAGCAGTTTACGGGGGGGATCCTACGAGCAGTACTTC. Encoded protein: CASSLRGGSYEQYF. The chain has TRBV27 and TRBJ2-7, with 8 bases fitting TRBD2. Trimming at V came to 2 bases and at J to 1 base, leaving 1 base not matched to a gene. Germline CDR1 and CDR2: MNHEY and SMNVEV (reference sequence). The length of the CDR3 is 14 residues.

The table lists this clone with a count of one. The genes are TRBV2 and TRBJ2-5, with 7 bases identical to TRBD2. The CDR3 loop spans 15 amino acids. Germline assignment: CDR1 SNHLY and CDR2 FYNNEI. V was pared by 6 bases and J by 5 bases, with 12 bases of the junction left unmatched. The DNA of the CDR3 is TGTGCCAGCAGCCCCTTTGGGGGGGGGTTGGAGACCCAGTACTTC. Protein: CASSPFGGGLETQYF.

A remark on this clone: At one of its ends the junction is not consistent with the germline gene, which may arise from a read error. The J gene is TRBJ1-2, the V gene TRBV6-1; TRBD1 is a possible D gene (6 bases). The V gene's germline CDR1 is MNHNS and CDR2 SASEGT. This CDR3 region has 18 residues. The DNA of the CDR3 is TGTGCCAGCGGTGATCCGTCAAGGCGGGGGCTATACGACTATGGCTACACCTTC. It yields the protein CASGDPSRRGLYDYGYTF.

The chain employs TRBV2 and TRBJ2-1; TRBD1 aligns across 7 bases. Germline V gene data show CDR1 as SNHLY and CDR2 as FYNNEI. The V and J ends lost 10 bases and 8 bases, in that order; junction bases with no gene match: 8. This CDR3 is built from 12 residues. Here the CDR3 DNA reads TGTGCCATCTCGGGACAGAAAGATGAGCAGTTCTTC. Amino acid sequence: CAISGQKDEQFF.

CDR3 DNA sequence: TGTGCCAGCAGCCAAGATGCCCCGTTGCGGGGGGCAGGAGATACGCAGTATTTT. Its translation: CASSQDAPLRGAGDTQYF. V and J are TRBV14 and TRBJ2-3; 8 bases match TRBD2. V lost 0 bases, J lost 5 bases, and 13 bases stayed unmatched. The germline gives CDR1 SGHDN, CDR2 FVKESK. The CDR3 covers 18 residues.

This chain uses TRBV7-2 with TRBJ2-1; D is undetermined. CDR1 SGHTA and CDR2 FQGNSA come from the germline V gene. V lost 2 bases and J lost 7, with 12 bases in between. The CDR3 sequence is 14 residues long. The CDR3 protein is CASSLSTLPNEQFF. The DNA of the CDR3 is TGTGCCAGCAGCTTAAGCACGCTACCAAATGAGCAGTTCTTC.

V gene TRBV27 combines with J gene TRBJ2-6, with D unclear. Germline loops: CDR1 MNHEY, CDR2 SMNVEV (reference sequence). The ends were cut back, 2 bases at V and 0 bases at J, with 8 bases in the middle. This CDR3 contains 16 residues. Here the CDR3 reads CASSLAPGSGANVLTF. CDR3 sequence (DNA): TGTGCCAGCAGTTTAGCGCCCGGCTCTGGGGCCAACGTCCTGACTTTC.

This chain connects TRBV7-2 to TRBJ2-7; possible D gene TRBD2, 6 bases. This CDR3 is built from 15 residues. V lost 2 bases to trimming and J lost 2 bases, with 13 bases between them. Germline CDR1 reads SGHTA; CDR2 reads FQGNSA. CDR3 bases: TGTGCCAGCAGCTTATCGGTTAGGACTACCTACGAGCAGTACTTC. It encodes CASSLSVRTTYEQYF.

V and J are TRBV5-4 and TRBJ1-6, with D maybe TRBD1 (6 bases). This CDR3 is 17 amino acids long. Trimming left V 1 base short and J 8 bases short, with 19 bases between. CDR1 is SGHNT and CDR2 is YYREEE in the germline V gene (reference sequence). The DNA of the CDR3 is TGTGCCAGCAGCTTGTCACAGGGAAGGGGTTTGGATTCACCCCTCCACTTT. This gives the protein CASSLSQGRGLDSPLHF.

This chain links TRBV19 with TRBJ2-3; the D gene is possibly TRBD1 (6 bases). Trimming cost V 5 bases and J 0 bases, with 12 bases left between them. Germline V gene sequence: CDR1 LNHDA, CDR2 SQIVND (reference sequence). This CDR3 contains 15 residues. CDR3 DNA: TGTGCCAGTAGTTCTCCGGGACAAAGCACAGATACGCAGTATTTT. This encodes CASSSPGQSTDTQYF.

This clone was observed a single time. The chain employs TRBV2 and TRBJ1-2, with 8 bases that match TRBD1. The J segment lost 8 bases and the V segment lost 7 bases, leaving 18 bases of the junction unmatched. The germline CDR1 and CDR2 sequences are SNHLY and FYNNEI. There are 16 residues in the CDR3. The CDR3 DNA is TGTGCCAGCAACGAGGGCAGGGGGCGCGGTTTGGGAGGCTACACCTTC. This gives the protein CASNEGRGRGLGGYTF.

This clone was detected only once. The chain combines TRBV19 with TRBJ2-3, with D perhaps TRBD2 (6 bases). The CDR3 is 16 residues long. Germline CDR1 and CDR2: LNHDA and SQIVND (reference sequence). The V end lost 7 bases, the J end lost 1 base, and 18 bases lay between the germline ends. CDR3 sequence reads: CASNFWGEAGTDTQYF. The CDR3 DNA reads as TGTGCCAGTAACTTTTGGGGGGAGGCCGGCACAGATACGCAGTATTTT.

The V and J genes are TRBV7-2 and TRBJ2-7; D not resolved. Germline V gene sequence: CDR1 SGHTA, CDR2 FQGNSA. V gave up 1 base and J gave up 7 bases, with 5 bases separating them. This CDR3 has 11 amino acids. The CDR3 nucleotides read TGTGCCAGCAGCTTAGTTTTAGAGCAGTACTTC. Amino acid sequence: CASSLVLEQYF.

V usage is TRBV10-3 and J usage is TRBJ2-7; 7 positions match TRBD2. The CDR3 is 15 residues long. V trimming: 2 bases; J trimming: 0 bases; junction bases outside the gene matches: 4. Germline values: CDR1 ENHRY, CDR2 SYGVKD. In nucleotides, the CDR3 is TGTGCCATCAGTGAGCCGGCGGGAGTCTCCTACGAGCAGTACTTC. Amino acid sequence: CAISEPAGVSYEQYF.

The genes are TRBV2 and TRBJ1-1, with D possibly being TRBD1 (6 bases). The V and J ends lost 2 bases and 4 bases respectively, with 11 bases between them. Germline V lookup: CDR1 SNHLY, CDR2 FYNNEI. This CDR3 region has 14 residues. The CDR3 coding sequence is TGTGCCAGCAGTGAACAGGGGCCGAGCACTGAAGCTTTCTTT. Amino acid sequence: CASSEQGPSTEAFF.